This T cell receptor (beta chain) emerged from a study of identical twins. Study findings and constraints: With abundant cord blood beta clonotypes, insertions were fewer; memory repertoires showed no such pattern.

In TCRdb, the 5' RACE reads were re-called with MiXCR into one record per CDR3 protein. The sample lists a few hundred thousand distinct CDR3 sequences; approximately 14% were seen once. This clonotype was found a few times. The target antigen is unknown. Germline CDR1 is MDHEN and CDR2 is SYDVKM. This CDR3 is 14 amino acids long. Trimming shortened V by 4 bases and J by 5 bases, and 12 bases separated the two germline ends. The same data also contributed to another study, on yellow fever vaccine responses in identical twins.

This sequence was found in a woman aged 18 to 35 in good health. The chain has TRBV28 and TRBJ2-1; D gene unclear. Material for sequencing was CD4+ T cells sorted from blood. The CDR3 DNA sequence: TGTGCCAGCAGTTACCCCGATAGGGACAATGAGCAGTTCTTC. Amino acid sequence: CASSYPDRDNEQFF.